The source of this T cell receptor beta chain is a study of OX40 agonist ivuxolimab in advanced cancers. Overall study: Patients took ivuxolimab, an agonistic anti-OX40 (CD134) antibody. Partial responses occurred in Three dose-escalation patients, one with hepatocellular carcinoma and two with cutaneous melanoma.

Repertoires were generated with immunoSEQ multiplex PCR, while TCRdb's copy carries only in-frame clones and drops some. The data hold under 55,000 clones, with approximately 83% observed a single time. Germline CDR1 reads KGHSH; CDR2 reads LQKENI. Trimming shortened V by 0 bases and J by 3 bases, and 11 bases separated the two germline ends. The CDR3 is made up of 15 amino acids. This clone was observed a few times. Enrollment shut out patients with autoimmune disease history or systemic immunosuppression. The specimen was CD4+ or CD8+ T cells sorted from blood, collected in a trial of the OX40 agonist ivuxolimab. The origin of this receptor is an adult with an advanced solid tumor such as melanoma, head and neck, liver or kidney cancer. The chain carries TRBV18 and TRBJ1-2; D remains ambiguous. The DNA of the CDR3 is TGTGCCAGCTCACCACCCGCCGGAGCCTACTATGGCTACACCTTC. It is translated as CASSPPAGAYYGYTF.